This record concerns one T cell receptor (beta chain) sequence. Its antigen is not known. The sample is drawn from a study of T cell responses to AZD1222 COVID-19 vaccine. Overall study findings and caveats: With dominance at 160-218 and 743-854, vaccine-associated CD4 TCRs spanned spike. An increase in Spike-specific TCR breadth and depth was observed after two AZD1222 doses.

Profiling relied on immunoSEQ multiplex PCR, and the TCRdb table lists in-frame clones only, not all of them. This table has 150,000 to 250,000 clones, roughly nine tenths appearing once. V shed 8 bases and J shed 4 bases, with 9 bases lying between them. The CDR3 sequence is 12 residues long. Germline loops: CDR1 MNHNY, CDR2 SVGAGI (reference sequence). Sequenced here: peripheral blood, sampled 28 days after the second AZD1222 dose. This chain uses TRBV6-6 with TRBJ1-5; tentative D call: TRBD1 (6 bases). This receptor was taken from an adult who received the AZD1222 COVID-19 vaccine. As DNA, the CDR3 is TGTGCCAGCGGACAGTTAAATCAGCCCCAGCATTTT. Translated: CASGQLNQPQHF.